This T cell receptor beta chain was identified during a study of blood T cell repertoires in COVID-19. Whole-study context: There were acute and convalescent COVID-19 samples, and they came from the United States, Italy and Spain.

The CDR3 sequence is 20 residues long. Germline CDR1 ENHRY, CDR2 SYGVKD. V was clipped by 5 bases and J by 6 bases; unmatched bases: 16. In terms of age and location, participants ranged from about 18 to 95 years and lived in approximately 24 US areas. Cohort assignment relied on participant-reported clinical history. A single count supports this clone. The table came from immunoSEQ multiplex PCR; TCRdb's copy has only in-frame clones and leaves some out. This repertoire shows a few hundred thousand clones, over 80% found once; its top ten account for approximately 1.2%. The source is a human donor in a cohort exposed to, infected with or recovered from COVID-19 (not recorded which). The donor label of this sample is uncertain. The specimen sequenced was PBMCs or T cells enriched from blood (not recorded which). The chain carries TRBV10-3 and TRBJ2-1, with TRBD2 identical over 16 bases. CDR3 sequence (DNA): TGTGCCATCAGTCCCTGGGGGACTAGCGGGGGGGTCAACGAATTCAATGAGCAGTTCTTC. It encodes CAISPWGTSGGVNEFNEQFF.